This T cell receptor beta chain was found in a study of T-cell reconstitution after alpha-beta-depleted transplantation in children. Construction of the TCRbeta library involved unique molecular identifiers. TCRdb redid the calling of the PCR reads with MiXCR, one entry per CDR3 protein. Among over 100,000 distinct CDR3 sequences listed, roughly 7.1% were seen once. This clonotype was picked up many times. Specimen: PBMCs, collected before TCRalphabeta/CD19-depleted stem cell transplant. The TCR was taken from a boy aged 2 to 9 with acute lymphoblastic leukemia, due to receive a stem cell transplant.

This CDR3 reads CASSQGASYEQYF. The CDR3, as DNA: TGTGCCAGCAGTCAGGGGGCCTCCTACGAGCAGTACTTC. The V call is TRBV7-2, the J call TRBJ2-7, with 8 bases aligning to TRBD1. Per germline, CDR1 SGHTA and CDR2 FQGNSA. This CDR3 has 13 amino acids. V gave up 6 bases and J gave up 0 bases; unmatched junction bases: 1.